These 5 T cell receptor beta chains were sequenced from one sample in a study of blood T cell repertoires in COVID-19. Assay: immunoSEQ multiplex PCR; the TCRdb copy retains only in-frame clones and omits some. The table shows 150,000 to 200,000 clones, with 90% occurring only once. Input material: peripheral blood. These receptors were taken from a man aged 45-65 years with acute or convalescent COVID-19.

The CDR3 region has the DNA TGTGCCAGCAGTGGGGGCGTTGGCACTGAAGCTTTCTTT. Its protein product is CASSGGVGTEAFF. This rearrangement joins TRBV2 to TRBJ1-1, with D possibly matching TRBD1 (5 bases). Trimming left V 4 bases short and J 4 bases short, with 10 bases between. CDR1 and CDR2 (germline): SNHLY, FYNNEI. This CDR3 is built from 13 residues.

A few counts support this clone. V is TRBV11-3 and J is TRBJ2-2; D possibly corresponds to TRBD2 (5 bases). Trimming shortened V by 1 base and J by 6 bases, and 9 bases separated the two germline ends. CDR3 length: 14 amino acids. The germline CDR1 and CDR2 sequences are SGHNT and YENEEA. The CDR3 nucleotides read TGTGCCAGCAGCTTAGCGGGGAGCGCCGGGGAGCTGTTTTTT. Amino acids: CASSLAGSAGELFF.

This clone was observed a single time. V and J are TRBV19 and TRBJ1-4; D gene ambiguous. The CDR3 length is 13 residues. Trimming left V 5 bases short and J 3 bases short, with 7 bases between. Germline CDR1 reads LNHDA; CDR2 reads SQIVND (reference sequence). The CDR3: CASSANPNEKLFF. CDR3 nucleotides: TGTGCCAGTAGTGCGAACCCTAATGAAAAACTGTTTTTT.

The chain combines TRBV4-3 with TRBJ2-3, with D maybe TRBD1 (5 bases). V shed 4 bases and J shed 7 bases, with 21 bases lying between them. Per the germline V gene, CDR1 is LGHNA and CDR2 is YSLEER. This CDR3 spans 16 amino acids. CDR3 loop: CASSPMGTGMRNTQYF. In DNA, the CDR3 is TGCGCCAGCAGCCCAATGGGTACAGGAATGCGGAATACGCAGTATTTT.

J is TRBJ1-1 and V is TRBV6-5; a weak D match, TRBD1 (5 bases). The length of the CDR3 is 14 residues. Germline CDR1 and CDR2: MNHEY and SVGAGI. V was cut by 0 bases and J by 4 bases, with 9 bases left in between. CDR3 in DNA: TGTGCCAGCAGTTACTCGGGGGGAGGCACTGAAGCTTTCTTT. As protein: CASSYSGGGTEAFF.